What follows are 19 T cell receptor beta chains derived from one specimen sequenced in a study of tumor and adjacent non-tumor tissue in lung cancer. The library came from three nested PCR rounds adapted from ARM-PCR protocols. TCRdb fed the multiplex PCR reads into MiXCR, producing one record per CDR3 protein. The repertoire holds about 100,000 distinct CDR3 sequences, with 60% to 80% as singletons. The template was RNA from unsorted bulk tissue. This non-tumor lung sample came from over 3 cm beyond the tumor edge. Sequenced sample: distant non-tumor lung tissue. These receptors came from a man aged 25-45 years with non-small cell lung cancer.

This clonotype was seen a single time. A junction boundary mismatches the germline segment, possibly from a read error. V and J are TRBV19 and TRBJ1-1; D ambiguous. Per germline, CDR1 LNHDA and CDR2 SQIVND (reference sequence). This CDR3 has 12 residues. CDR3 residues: CASSPHLGEALF. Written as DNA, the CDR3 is TGTGCCAGTAGTCCCCACTTGGGTGAAGCTCTCTTT.

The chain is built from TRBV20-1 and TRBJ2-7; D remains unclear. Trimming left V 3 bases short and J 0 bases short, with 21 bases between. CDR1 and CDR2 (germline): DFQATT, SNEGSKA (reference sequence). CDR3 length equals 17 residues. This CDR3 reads CSARKPGTCVSSYEQYF. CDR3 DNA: TGCAGTGCTAGGAAACCCGGAACATGTGTAAGCTCCTACGAGCAGTACTTC.

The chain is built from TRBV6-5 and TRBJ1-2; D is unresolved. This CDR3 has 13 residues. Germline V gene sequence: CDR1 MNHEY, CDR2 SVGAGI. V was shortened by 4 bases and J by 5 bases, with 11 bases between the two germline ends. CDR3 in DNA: TGTGCCAGCAGTTGCTCGGCGGAATATGGCTACACCTTC. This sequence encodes CASSCSAEYGYTF.

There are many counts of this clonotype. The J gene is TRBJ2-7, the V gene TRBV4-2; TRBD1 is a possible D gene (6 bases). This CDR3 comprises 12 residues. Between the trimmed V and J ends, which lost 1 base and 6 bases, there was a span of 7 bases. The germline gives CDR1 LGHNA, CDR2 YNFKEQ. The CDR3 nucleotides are TGTGCCAGCAGCCAAGGAGGGGGCGAGCAGTACTTC. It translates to CASSQGGGEQYF.

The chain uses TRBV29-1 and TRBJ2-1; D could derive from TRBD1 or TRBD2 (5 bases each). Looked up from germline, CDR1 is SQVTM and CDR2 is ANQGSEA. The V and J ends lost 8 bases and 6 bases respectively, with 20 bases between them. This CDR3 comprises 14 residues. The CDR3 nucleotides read TGCAGCTCCGGTGGGGCTAGCAGGTTCAATGAGCAGTTCTTC. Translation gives CSSGGASRFNEQFF.

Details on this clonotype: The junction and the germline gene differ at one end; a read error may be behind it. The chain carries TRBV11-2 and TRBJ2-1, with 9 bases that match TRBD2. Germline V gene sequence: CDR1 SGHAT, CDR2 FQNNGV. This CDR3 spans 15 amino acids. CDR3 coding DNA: TGTGCCAGCAGCTTAACCCTAGCGGGAATTGATGAGCAGTTCTTT. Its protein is CASSLTLAGIDEQFF.

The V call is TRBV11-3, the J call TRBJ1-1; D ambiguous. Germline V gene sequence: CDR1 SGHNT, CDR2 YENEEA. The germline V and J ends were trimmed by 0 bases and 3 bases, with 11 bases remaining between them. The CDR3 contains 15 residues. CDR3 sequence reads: CASSLETSMYTEAFF. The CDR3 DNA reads TGTGCCAGCAGCTTAGAAACCAGCATGTACACTGAAGCTTTCTTT.

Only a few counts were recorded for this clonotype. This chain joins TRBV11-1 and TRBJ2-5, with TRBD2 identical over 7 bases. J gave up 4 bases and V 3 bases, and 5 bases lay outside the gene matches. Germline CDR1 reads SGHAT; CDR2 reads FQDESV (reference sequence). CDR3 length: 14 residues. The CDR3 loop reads CASSFSGRGETQYF. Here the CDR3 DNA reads TGTGCCAGCAGCTTTAGCGGGCGCGGAGAGACCCAGTACTTC.

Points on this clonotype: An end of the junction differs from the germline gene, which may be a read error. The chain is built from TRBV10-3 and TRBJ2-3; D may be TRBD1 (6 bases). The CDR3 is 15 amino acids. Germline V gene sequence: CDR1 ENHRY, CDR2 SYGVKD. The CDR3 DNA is TGTGTCATCAGTGAGCGGACAGCCAGCACAGATACGCAGTATTTT. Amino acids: CVISERTASTDTQYF.

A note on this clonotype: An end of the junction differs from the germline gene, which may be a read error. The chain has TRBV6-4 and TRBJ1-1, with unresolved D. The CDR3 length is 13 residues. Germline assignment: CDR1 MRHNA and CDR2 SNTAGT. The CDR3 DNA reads TGTGCCAGCAGTGACTCCGGGAACACCGAAGCTTTCTTT. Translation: CASSDSGNTEAFF.

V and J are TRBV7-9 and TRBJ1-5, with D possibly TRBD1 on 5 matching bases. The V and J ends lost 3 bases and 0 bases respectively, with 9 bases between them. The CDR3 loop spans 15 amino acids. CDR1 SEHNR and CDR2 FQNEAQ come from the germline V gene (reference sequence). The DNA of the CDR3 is TGTGCCAGCAGCTTCCAAGGGGATAGCAATCAGCCCCAGCATTTT. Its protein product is CASSFQGDSNQPQHF.

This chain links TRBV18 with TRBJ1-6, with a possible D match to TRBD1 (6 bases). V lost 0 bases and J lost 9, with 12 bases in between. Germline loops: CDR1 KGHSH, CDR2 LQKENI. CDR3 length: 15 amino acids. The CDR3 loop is CASSPPKGGGSPLHF. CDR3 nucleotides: TGTGCCAGCTCACCACCAAAAGGAGGGGGTTCACCCCTCCACTTT.

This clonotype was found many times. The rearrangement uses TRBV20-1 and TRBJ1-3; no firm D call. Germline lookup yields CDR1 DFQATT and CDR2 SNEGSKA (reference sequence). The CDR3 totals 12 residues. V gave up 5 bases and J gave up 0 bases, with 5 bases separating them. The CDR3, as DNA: TGCAGTGCTGTGAGCTCTGGAAACACCATATATTTT. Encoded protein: CSAVSSGNTIYF.

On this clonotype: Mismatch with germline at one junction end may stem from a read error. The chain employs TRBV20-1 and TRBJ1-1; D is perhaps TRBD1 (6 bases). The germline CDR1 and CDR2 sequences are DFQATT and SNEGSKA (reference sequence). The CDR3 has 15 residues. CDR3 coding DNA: TGCAGTGCTAGAGACGCGGGACAATCGAACACTGATGCTTTCTTC. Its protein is CSARDAGQSNTDAFF.

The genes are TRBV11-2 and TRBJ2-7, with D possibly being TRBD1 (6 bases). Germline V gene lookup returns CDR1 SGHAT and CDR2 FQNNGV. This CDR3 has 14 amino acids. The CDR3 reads CVRSFGTSSYEQYF. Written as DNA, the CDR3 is TGTGTCAGGAGCTTCGGGACATCTTCCTACGAGCAGTACTTC.

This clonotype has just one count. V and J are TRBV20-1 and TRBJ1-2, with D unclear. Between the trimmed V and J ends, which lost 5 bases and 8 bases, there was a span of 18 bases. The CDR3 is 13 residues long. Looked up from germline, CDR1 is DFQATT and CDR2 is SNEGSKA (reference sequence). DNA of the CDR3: TGCAGTGCTTGTACAGCGGTGGTGCGGGGCTACACCTTC. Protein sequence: CSACTAVVRGYTF.

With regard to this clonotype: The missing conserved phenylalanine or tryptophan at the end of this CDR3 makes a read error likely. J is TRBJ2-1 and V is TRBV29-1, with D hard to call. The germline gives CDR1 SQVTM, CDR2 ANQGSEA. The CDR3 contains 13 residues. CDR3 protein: CRFVGQIYNEQFL. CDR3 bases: TGCAGATTCGTCGGGCAAATATACAATGAGCAGTTCTTA.

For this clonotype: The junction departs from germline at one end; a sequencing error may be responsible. CDR3 sequence reads: CAWSKYGNAEAFF. The DNA for the CDR3 is TGTGCCTGGAGTAAGTACGGGAACGCTGAAGCTTTCTTT. The chain employs TRBV30 and TRBJ1-1; D gene unclear. The germline V gene has CDR1 GTSNPN and CDR2 SVGIG (reference sequence). The CDR3 extends over 13 amino acids.

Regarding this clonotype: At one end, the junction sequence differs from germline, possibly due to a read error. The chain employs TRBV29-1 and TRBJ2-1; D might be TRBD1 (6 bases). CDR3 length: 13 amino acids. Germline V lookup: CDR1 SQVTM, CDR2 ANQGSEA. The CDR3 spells CSVSTDRYTEQFF. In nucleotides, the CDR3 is TGCAGCGTTTCCACTGACAGGTACACTGAGCAGTTCTTC.